This record concerns one T cell receptor (beta chain) sequence. Its antigen remains unidentified. The sample originates from a study of cytomegalovirus exposure and HLA in healthy donors. Study details: A subsequent analysis reported that the roughly 130 validation repertoires were produced on the same platform that had also been used for the 666 first-cohort repertoires. Study-level points and caveats: There were some public TCRs occurring in many donors, but most TCR sequences were rare. In the roughly 130 validation repertoires, a later analysis found that first-cohort TCR clusters tended to co-occur. Researchers counted roughly 150 TCR beta chains as cytomegalovirus-associated.

Measured with immunoSEQ multiplex PCR; TCRdb has only the in-frame clones, and not every one. The profile covers more than 95,000 clones, with roughly 89% appearing a single time and 1.9% taken by the ten largest. The clonotype comes from a woman under 30 in good health and CMV-seronegative. Sequenced sample: PBMCs.

The CDR3 DNA reads as TGTGCCAGCAGCCCACGGGGAGCGGTCCGCTACGAGCAGTACTTC. As protein: CASSPRGAVRYEQYF. The chain employs TRBV28 and TRBJ2-7; possible D gene TRBD2, 5 bases. V shed 6 bases and J shed 3 bases, with 18 bases lying between them. This CDR3 has 15 residues. Germline V lookup: CDR1 MDHEN, CDR2 SYDVKM.